These 30 T cell receptor beta chains were all obtained from the same sample, sequenced in a study of neurological immune-mediated disorders. Each CDR3 protein gets one entry after TCRdb re-called the 5' RACE reads with MiXCR. Altogether tens of thousands of distinct CDR3 sequences are present, 2% to 3% being singletons, with the ten largest covering less than 3%. Material for sequencing was PBMCs. These receptors were obtained from a man aged 50 to 59 with multiple sclerosis.

This clonotype occurred many times. This chain connects TRBV3-1 to TRBJ1-2; no definite D call. From germline, CDR1 is LGHDT and CDR2 YNNKEL (reference sequence). V was clipped by 0 bases and J by 4 bases, with 3 bases between them. The CDR3 covers 12 residues. The CDR3 loop reads CASSQDLYGYTF. CDR3 coding DNA: TGTGCCAGCAGCCAAGATCTCTATGGCTACACCTTC.

In its sample, this clonotype was seen many times. The chain joins TRBV5-1 to TRBJ1-4, with TRBD1 matching over 11 bases. This CDR3 spans 15 amino acids. V gave up 0 bases and J gave up 8 bases; unmatched junction bases: 3. Germline V gene data show CDR1 as SGHRS and CDR2 as YFSETQ. DNA for the CDR3: TGCGCCAGCAGCTTGGGCGGACAGGGGGCGGAAAAACTGTTTTTT. Translating gives CASSLGGQGAEKLFF.

The chain is built from TRBV7-9 and TRBJ2-1, with 11 bases fitting TRBD2. The CDR3 is 15 amino acids. Germline V CDR1 and CDR2: SEHNR, FQNEAQ (reference sequence). V lost 5 bases and J lost 9; bases outside the gene matches: 9. DNA for the CDR3: TGTGCCAGCAGCCAGATAGCGGGGGGGTTTCGTGAGCAGTTCTTC. Translating gives CASSQIAGGFREQFF.

This clonotype came up many times. This chain joins TRBV28 and TRBJ2-5; TRBD2 matches at 11 bases. The CDR3 has 16 residues. V was pared by 2 bases and J by 2 bases, with 4 bases of the junction left unmatched. Germline CDR1 and CDR2: MDHEN and SYDVKM. CDR3 loop: CASSLPGTSGQETQYF. CDR3 nucleotide sequence: TGTGCCAGCAGTTTACCCGGGACTAGCGGACAAGAGACCCAGTACTTC.

This clonotype was observed at least ten times. This chain links TRBV3-1 with TRBJ1-3; D is perhaps TRBD1 (5 bases). The germline V and J ends were trimmed by 0 bases and 3 bases, with 15 bases remaining between them. This CDR3 is 17 amino acids long. Germline CDR1 LGHDT, CDR2 YNNKEL (reference sequence). The CDR3 DNA follows: TGTGCCAGCAGCCAAGATGGCCTGTGGGGGGTTGGAAACACCATATATTTT. Translating it yields CASSQDGLWGVGNTIYF.

This clonotype turned up a few times. The chain links TRBV5-1 to TRBJ2-3; TRBD2 aligns across 10 bases. CDR3 length: 16 amino acids. With V trimmed by 0 bases and J by 1 base, 2 bases remained unmatched. CDR1 is SGHRS and CDR2 is YFSETQ in the germline V gene. The CDR3 DNA reads as TGCGCCAGCAGCTTGGAGCTAGCGGGGGGCACAGATACGCAGTATTTT. It is translated as CASSLELAGGTDTQYF.

This clonotype has ten or more counts. The chain combines TRBV6-1 with TRBJ2-6; D call uncertain. The V and J ends lost 8 bases and 1 base respectively, with 18 bases between them. In germline, CDR1 is MNHNS, CDR2 SASEGT. The CDR3 extends over 17 amino acids. The chain's CDR3 is CASGRGTGESGANVLTF. CDR3 bases: TGTGCCAGCGGTCGAGGAACCGGCGAGTCTGGGGCCAACGTCCTGACTTTC.

This clonotype was recorded at least ten times. J is TRBJ2-1 and V is TRBV24-1; 7 positions agree with TRBD1. Trimming removed 6 bases from V and 4 bases from J; junction bases left unmatched: 17. Per germline, CDR1 KGHDR and CDR2 SFDVKD. The length of the CDR3 is 18 residues. CDR3 protein: CATSRPRDSFFNYNEQFF. CDR3 in DNA: TGTGCCACCAGTAGACCCCGGGACAGCTTTTTTAATTACAATGAGCAGTTCTTC.

This clonotype has a count of ten or more. The gene calls are TRBV27 and TRBJ2-2; D uncertain. CDR1 and CDR2 (germline): MNHEY, SMNVEV (reference sequence). Trimming cost V 3 bases and J 5 bases, with 10 bases left between them. The CDR3 has 14 residues. As DNA, the CDR3 is TGTGCCAGCAGTTTCTTGTCACAAACCGGGGAGCTGTTTTTT. Its translation is CASSFLSQTGELFF.

This clonotype was detected many times. CDR3 amino acids: CASTRPPTEAFF. The CDR3 nucleotides read TGTGCCAGCACGCGGCCACCCACTGAAGCTTTCTTT. The genes are TRBV28 and TRBJ1-1, with no clear D. The V end was cut by 7 bases, the J end by 4 bases, with 10 bases between. The CDR3 runs 12 residues. Germline-derived CDR1 and CDR2 are MDHEN and SYDVKM.

Relative to its sample, this clonotype is medium-sized. The chain uses TRBV7-9 and TRBJ2-3; 13 bases map to TRBD2. The CDR3 is 15 residues long. Looked up from germline, CDR1 is SEHNR and CDR2 is FQNEAQ (reference sequence). V shed 1 base and J 5 bases; nucleotides not matched to a gene: 0. The CDR3 is CASSLGTSGGDTQYF. CDR3 in DNA: TGTGCCAGCAGCTTAGGGACTAGCGGGGGAGATACGCAGTATTTT.

There are many counts of this clonotype. The chain combines TRBV27 with TRBJ2-5; D ambiguous. V gave up 3 bases and J gave up 2 bases, with 7 bases separating them. CDR3 length: 13 residues. The germline V gene encodes CDR1 MNHEY and CDR2 SMNVEV (reference sequence). In DNA, the CDR3 is TGTGCCAGCAGTTTGACATTTCAAGAGACCCAGTACTTC. Translating gives CASSLTFQETQYF.

In its sample, this clonotype was seen many times. The chain has TRBV5-1 and TRBJ1-1; D ambiguous. V shed 4 bases and J shed 3 bases, with 7 bases lying between them. The CDR3 contains 12 residues. In germline, CDR1 is SGHRS, CDR2 YFSETQ. CDR3 in DNA: TGCGCCAGCAGCGATAGACACACTGAAGCTTTCTTT. Encoded protein: CASSDRHTEAFF.

The table lists this clonotype with many counts. This chain links TRBV24-1 with TRBJ2-1, with 12 bases matching TRBD2. The CDR3 has 17 residues. V shed 4 bases, J shed 1 base, and the junction held 4 bases outside the gene matches. CDR1 is KGHDR, CDR2 SFDVKD, per germline. The CDR3 nucleotides are TGTGCCACCAGTGACCCTGGGACTAGCGGGTCCTACAATGAGCAGTTCTTC. Amino acids: CATSDPGTSGSYNEQFF.

This rearrangement joins TRBV7-2 to TRBJ1-2; perhaps TRBD1 as D (6 bases). Germline V gene lookup returns CDR1 SGHTA and CDR2 FQGNSA. The CDR3 runs 13 residues. Trimming took off 3 bases at V and 4 bases at J, with 9 bases between the two ends. In DNA form, the CDR3 reads TGTGCCAGCAGCTTCTCAGGGGTCTATGGCTACACCTTC. The encoded protein is CASSFSGVYGYTF.

This clonotype appeared many times. This rearrangement joins TRBV9 to TRBJ2-3, with TRBD2 matching over 11 bases. This CDR3 spans 16 amino acids. Germline CDR1 and CDR2: SGDLS and YYNGEE. The V gene end was trimmed by 0 bases and the J gene end by 5 bases; junction bases not matched to a gene: 5. The CDR3 sequence: CASSVAGLAGIDTQYF. CDR3 sequence (DNA): TGTGCCAGCAGCGTAGCCGGACTAGCGGGTATAGATACGCAGTATTTT. Full variable domain (outside the CDR3, taken from reference TRBV9 and TRBJ2-3): DSGVTQTPKHLITATGQRVTLRCSPRSGDLSVYWYQQSLDQGLQFLIQYYNGEERAKGNILERFSAQQFPDLHSELNLSSLELGDSALYFCASSVAGLAGIDTQYFGPGTRLTVL.

There are many counts of this clonotype. The chain joins TRBV28 to TRBJ2-1; D uncertain. With 3 bases removed from V and 9 bases from J, the gap between germline ends came to 9 bases. CDR3 length: 12 residues. CDR1 MDHEN and CDR2 SYDVKM come from the germline V gene. The CDR3 bases are TGTGCCAGCAGTTTTATCCAGCCTGAGCAGTTCTTC. This encodes CASSFIQPEQFF.

This clonotype was observed at least ten times. The V call is TRBV4-1, the J call TRBJ2-7; 10 nucleotides align to TRBD1. The CDR3 loop spans 13 amino acids. Germline-derived CDR1 and CDR2 are MGHRA and YSYEKL. The CDR3 nucleotides read TGCGCGGCGGGGACAGGGGATATCTACGAGCAGTACTTC. Encoded protein: CAAGTGDIYEQYF.

This clonotype was detected many times. The rearrangement uses TRBV11-2 and TRBJ1-3; D gene uncertain. Germline V gene lookup returns CDR1 SGHAT and CDR2 FQNNGV. With 5 bases removed from V and 0 bases from J, the gap between germline ends came to 8 bases. This CDR3 comprises 14 residues. The CDR3, as DNA: TGTGCCAGCAGCCCCGGGGTCTCTGGAAACACCATATATTTT. It specifies CASSPGVSGNTIYF.

Ten or more counts support this clonotype. The chain links TRBV20-1 to TRBJ2-7; D possibly matches TRBD1 or TRBD2 (7 bases each). CDR1 is DFQATT, CDR2 SNEGSKA, per germline (reference sequence). The CDR3 runs to 15 residues. V was shortened by 5 bases and J by 4 bases, with 21 bases between the two germline ends. CDR3 sequence reads: CSARNEGGGGYEQYF. The CDR3 coding sequence is TGCAGTGCTCGGAACGAGGGAGGGGGCGGGTACGAGCAGTACTTC.

The sample holds many counts of this clonotype. This chain connects TRBV6-5 to TRBJ2-3; D call uncertain. V lost 6 bases and J lost 3, with 10 bases in between. The V gene's germline CDR1 is MNHEY and CDR2 SVGAGI. The CDR3 runs to 13 residues. The CDR3 DNA is TGTGCCAGCAGCCCCGTTCCGACAGATACGCAGTATTTT. Amino acids: CASSPVPTDTQYF.

This clonotype was found many times. The J gene is TRBJ1-1, the V gene TRBV4-3, with TRBD1 as a possible D gene (5 bases). The CDR3 contains 15 residues. Germline CDR1 and CDR2: LGHNA and YSLEER. The V end lost 4 bases, the J end lost 4 bases, and 16 bases lay between the germline ends. CDR3 amino acids: CASSRGDLSGTEAFF. For the CDR3, the DNA is TGCGCCAGCAGCCGAGGGGATCTGAGTGGCACTGAAGCTTTCTTT.

This clonotype was detected ten times or more. The chain joins TRBV5-5 to TRBJ1-1, with D perhaps TRBD1 (6 bases). With 3 bases removed from V and 1 base from J, the gap between germline ends came to 22 bases. Germline V gene sequence: CDR1 SGHKS, CDR2 YYEKEE (reference sequence). This CDR3 has 18 amino acids. The CDR3 here is CASSSTFVTRGWNTEAFF. CDR3 DNA: TGTGCCAGCAGCTCTACGTTCGTAACCAGGGGTTGGAACACTGAAGCTTTCTTT.

The sample holds many counts of this clonotype. J is TRBJ1-4 and V is TRBV12-3 or TRBV12-4; 7 nucleotides match TRBD1. The CDR3 sequence is 16 residues long. Germline trimming cut 4 bases from V and 5 bases from J; bases unmatched to any gene: 10. This CDR3 reads CASSSGQAGKNEKLFF. CDR3 in DNA: TGTGCCAGCAGTTCTGGACAGGCCGGCAAAAATGAAAAACTGTTTTTT.

In its sample, this clonotype was seen many times. The chain couples TRBV20-1 to TRBJ2-7; D uncertain. Trimming took 0 bases from V and 3 from J, leaving 12 bases between them. The CDR3 extends over 14 amino acids. The V gene's germline CDR1 is DFQATT and CDR2 SNEGSKA (reference sequence). CDR3 residues: CSARDWQVSYEQYF. CDR3 sequence (DNA): TGCAGTGCTAGAGATTGGCAGGTCAGCTACGAGCAGTACTTC.

This clonotype was picked up many times. This sequence joins TRBV2 and TRBJ1-6; D possibly corresponds to TRBD1 (5 bases). V lost 0 bases, J lost 5 bases, and 14 bases lay in between. CDR1 is SNHLY and CDR2 is FYNNEI in the germline V gene. The CDR3 length is 17 residues. Here the CDR3 reads CASSEALGTGDNSPLHF. The CDR3 DNA sequence: TGTGCCAGCAGTGAAGCGCTTGGGACGGGAGATAATTCACCCCTCCACTTT.

This clonotype was picked up many times. The chain joins TRBV7-2 to TRBJ2-3; D uncertain. V lost 8 bases and J 1 base, leaving 10 bases between the germline ends. The CDR3 runs 13 residues. In germline, CDR1 is SGHTA, CDR2 FQGNSA. The CDR3: CASLSRGTDTQYF. CDR3 nucleotide sequence: TGTGCCAGCCTCTCCCGGGGCACAGATACGCAGTATTTT.

This clonotype was observed many times. The chain recombines TRBV27 with TRBJ1-1; TRBD1 matches at 7 bases. CDR3 length: 15 amino acids. V lost 5 bases to trimming and J lost 1 base; unmatched junction nucleotides: 7. The germline CDR1 and CDR2 sequences are MNHEY and SMNVEV (reference sequence). In DNA, the CDR3 is TGTGCCAGCAGTCGAGGAGGGACAGCGAACACTGAAGCTTTCTTT. Translation: CASSRGGTANTEAFF.

This clonotype was found many times. The gene calls are TRBV12-3 or TRBV12-4 and TRBJ1-5; 9 bases match TRBD1. CDR3 length: 14 amino acids. The junction had 7 bases not matched to a gene; V was cut back by 6 bases and J by 7 bases. The CDR3 sequence is CASRPGQGRQPQHF. CDR3 DNA: TGTGCCAGCAGACCCGGACAGGGGCGGCAGCCCCAGCATTTT.

This clonotype was observed at least ten times. The V call is TRBV27, the J call TRBJ2-1; D gene uncertain. The germline V gene has CDR1 MNHEY and CDR2 SMNVEV (reference sequence). The germline V and J ends were trimmed by 2 bases and 7 bases, with 6 bases remaining between them. CDR3 length equals 12 residues. CDR3 coding DNA: TGTGCCAGCAGTTTAACCGGGAATGAGCAGTTCTTC. Translation gives CASSLTGNEQFF.